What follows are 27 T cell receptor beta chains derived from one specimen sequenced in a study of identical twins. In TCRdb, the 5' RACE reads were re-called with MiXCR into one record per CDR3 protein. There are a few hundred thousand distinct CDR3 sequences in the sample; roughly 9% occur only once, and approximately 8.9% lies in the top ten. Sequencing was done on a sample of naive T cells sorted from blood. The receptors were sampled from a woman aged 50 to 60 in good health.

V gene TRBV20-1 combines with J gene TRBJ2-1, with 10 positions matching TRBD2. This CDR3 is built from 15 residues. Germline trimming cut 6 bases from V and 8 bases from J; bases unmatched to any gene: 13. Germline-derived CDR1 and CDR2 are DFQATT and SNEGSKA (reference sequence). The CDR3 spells CSAQSGASGSDEQFF. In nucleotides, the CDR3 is TGCAGTGCCCAATCCGGGGCTAGCGGGAGTGATGAGCAGTTCTTC.

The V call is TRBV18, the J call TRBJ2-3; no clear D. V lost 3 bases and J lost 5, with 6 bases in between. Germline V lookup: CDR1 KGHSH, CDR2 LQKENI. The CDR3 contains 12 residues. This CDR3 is CASSPYGDTQYF. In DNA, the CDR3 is TGTGCCAGCTCACCGTATGGAGATACGCAGTATTTT.

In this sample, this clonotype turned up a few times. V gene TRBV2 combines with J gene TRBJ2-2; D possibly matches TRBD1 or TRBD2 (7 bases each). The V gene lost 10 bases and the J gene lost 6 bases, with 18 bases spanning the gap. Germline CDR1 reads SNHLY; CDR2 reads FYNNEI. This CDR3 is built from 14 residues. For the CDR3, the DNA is TGTGCCACCAGGGGGGGGGTCCCAGCCGGGGAGCTGTTTTTT. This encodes CATRGGVPAGELFF.

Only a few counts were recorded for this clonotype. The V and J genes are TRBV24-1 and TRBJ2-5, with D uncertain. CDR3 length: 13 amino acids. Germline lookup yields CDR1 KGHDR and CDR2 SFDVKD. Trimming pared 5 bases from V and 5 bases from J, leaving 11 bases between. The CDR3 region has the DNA TGTGCCACCAGTGGTCAGGCCCGGGAGACCCAGTACTTC. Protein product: CATSGQARETQYF.

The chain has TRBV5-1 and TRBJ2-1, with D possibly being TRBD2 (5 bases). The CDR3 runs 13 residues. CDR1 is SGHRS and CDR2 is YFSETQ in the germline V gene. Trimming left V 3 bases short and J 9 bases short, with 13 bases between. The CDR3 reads CASSSSPLGEQFF. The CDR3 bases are TGCGCCAGCAGCTCTAGCCCGTTAGGTGAGCAGTTCTTC.

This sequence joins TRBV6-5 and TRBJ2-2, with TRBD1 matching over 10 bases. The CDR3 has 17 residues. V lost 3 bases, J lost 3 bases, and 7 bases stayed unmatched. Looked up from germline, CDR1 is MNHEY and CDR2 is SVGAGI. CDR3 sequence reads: CASSYSPGQGYTGELFF. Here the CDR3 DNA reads TGTGCCAGCAGTTATTCACCGGGACAGGGGTACACCGGGGAGCTGTTTTTT.

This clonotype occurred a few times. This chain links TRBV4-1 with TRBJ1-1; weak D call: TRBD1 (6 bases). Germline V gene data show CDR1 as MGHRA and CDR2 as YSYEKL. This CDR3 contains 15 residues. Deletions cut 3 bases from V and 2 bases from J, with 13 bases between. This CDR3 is CASSQLQGLNTEAFF. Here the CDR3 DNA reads TGCGCCAGCAGCCAGCTACAGGGCCTTAACACTGAAGCTTTCTTT.

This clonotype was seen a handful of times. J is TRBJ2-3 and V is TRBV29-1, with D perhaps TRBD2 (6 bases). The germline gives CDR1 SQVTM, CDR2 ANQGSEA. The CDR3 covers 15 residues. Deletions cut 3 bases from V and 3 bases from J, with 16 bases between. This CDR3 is CSVDPLNGSTDTQYF. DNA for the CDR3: TGCAGCGTTGACCCCCTCAACGGGAGTACAGATACGCAGTATTTT.

The CDR3 sequence: CASSQDRSAGGPRENEQFF. The CDR3 DNA follows: TGTGCCAGCAGCCAAGATAGGAGCGCGGGAGGGCCTAGGGAAAATGAGCAGTTCTTC. The genes are TRBV4-2 and TRBJ2-1; TRBD2 agrees at 9 bases. Germline CDR1 is LGHNA and CDR2 is YNFKEQ. The V gene end was trimmed by 0 bases and the J gene end by 7 bases; junction bases not matched to a gene: 16. The CDR3 totals 19 residues.

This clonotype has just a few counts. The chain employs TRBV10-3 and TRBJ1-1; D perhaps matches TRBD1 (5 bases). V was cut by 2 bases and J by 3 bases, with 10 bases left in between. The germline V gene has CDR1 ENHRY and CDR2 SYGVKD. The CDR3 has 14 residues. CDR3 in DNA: TGTGCCATCAGTGAGGCGGTCAGGGACACTGAAGCTTTCTTT. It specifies CAISEAVRDTEAFF.

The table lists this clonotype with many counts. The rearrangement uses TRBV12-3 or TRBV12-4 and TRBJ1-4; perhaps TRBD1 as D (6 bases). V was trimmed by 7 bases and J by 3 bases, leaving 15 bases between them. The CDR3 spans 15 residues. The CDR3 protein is CASTLLGAANEKLFF. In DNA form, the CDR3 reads TGTGCCAGCACCCTGCTGGGGGCAGCTAATGAAAAACTGTTTTTT.

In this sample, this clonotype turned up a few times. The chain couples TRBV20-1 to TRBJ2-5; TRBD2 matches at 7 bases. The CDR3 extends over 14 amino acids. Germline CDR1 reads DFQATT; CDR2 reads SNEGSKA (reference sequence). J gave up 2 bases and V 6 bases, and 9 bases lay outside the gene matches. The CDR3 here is CSAYGTTIQETQYF. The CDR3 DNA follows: TGCAGTGCATACGGGACTACCATTCAAGAGACCCAGTACTTC.

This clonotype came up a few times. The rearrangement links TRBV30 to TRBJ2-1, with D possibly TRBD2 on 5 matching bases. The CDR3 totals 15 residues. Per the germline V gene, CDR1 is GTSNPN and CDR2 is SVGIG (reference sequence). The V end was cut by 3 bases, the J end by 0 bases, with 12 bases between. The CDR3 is CAWSPLGSSYNEQFF. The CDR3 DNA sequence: TGTGCCTGGAGCCCACTAGGGAGCTCCTACAATGAGCAGTTCTTC.

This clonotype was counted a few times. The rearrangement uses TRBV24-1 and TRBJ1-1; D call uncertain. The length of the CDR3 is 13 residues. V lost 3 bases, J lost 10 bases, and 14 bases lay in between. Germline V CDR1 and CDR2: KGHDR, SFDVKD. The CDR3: CATSDGPSIGAFF. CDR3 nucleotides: TGTGCCACCAGTGATGGGCCCTCGATAGGAGCTTTCTTT.

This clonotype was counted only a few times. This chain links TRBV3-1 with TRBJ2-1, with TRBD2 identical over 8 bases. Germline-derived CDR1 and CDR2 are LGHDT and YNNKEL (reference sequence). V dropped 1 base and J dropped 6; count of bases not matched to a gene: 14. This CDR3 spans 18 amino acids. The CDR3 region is CASSQVPILAGPINEQFF. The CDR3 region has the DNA TGTGCCAGCAGCCAAGTCCCCATTCTAGCGGGTCCTATCAATGAGCAGTTCTTC.

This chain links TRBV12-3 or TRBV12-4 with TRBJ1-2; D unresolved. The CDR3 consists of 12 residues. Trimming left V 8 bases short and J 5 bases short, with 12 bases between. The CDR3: CASGSVLYGYTF. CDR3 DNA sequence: TGTGCCAGCGGATCAGTTCTGTATGGCTACACCTTC.

In nucleotides, the CDR3 is TGTGCCAGCCTGGGACAGGGCGGCGGGGAGCTGTTTTTT. Translated: CASLGQGGGELFF. The chain recombines TRBV12-3 or TRBV12-4 with TRBJ2-2; 9 bases line up with TRBD1. Trimming took 8 bases from V and 7 from J; bases not matched to a gene: 5. The CDR3 has 13 amino acids.

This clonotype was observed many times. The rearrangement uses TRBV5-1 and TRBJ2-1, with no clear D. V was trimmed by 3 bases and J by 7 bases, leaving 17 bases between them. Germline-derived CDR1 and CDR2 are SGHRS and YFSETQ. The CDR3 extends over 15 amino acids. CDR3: CASSSLADGRNEQFF. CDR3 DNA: TGCGCCAGCAGCTCCCTGGCGGACGGACGTAATGAGCAGTTCTTC.

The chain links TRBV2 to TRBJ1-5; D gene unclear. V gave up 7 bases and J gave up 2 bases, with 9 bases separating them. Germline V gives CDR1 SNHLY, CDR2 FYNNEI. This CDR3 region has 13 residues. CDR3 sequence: CASTRPGNQPQHF. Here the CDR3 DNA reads TGTGCCAGCACTCGACCGGGCAATCAGCCCCAGCATTTT.

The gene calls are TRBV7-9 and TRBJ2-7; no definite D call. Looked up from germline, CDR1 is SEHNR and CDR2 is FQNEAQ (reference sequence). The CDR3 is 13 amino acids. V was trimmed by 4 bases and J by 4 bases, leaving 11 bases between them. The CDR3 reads CASSSPVGYEQYF. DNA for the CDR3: TGTGCCAGCAGCTCCCCGGTAGGTTACGAGCAGTACTTC. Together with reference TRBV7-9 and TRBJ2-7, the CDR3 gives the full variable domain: DTGVSQNPRHKITKRGQNVTFRCDPISEHNRLYWYRQTLGQGPEFLTYFQNEAQLEKSRLLSDRFSAERPKGSFSTLEIQRTEQGDSAMYLCASSSPVGYEQYFGPGTRLTVT.

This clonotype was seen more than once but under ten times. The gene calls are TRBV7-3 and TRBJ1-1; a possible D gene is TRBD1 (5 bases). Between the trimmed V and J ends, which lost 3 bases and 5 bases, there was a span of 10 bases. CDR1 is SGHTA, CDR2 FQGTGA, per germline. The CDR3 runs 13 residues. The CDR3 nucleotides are TGTGCCAGCAGCTTCCCAGGGAGGACTGAAGCTTTCTTT. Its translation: CASSFPGRTEAFF.

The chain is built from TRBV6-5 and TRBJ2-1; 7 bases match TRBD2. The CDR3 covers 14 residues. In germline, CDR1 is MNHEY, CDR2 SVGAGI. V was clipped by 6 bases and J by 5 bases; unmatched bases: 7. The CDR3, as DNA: TGTGCCAGCAGGTTGAGCGGGAATAACAATGAGCAGTTCTTC. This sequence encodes CASRLSGNNNEQFF.

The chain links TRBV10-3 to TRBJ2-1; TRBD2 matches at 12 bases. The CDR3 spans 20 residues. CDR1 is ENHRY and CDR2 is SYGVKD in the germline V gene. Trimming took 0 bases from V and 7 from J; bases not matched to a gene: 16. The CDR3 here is CAISESDPGLAGGPLNEQFF. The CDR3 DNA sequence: TGTGCCATCAGTGAGTCGGACCCCGGGCTAGCGGGAGGGCCATTGAATGAGCAGTTCTTC.

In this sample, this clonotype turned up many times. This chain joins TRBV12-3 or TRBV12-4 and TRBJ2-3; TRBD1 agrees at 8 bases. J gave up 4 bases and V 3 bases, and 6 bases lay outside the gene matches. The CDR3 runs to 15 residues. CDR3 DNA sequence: TGTGCCAGCAGTTTCCAGGGGGCGCAGGCAGATACGCAGTATTTT. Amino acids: CASSFQGAQADTQYF.

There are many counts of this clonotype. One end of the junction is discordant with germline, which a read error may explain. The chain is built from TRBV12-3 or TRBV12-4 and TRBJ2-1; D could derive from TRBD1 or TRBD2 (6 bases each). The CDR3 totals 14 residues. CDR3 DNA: TGTGCCAGCACCCAAAAAGTAGGGGGGCGGGCTAAAAGCTTC. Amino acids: CASTQKVGGRAKSF.

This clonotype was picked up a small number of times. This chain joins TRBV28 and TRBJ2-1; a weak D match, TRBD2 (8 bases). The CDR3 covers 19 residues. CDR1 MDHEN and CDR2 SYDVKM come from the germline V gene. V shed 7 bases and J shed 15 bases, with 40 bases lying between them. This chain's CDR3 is CASNGGAIAGTEYNQQWFF. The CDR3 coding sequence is TGTGCCAGCAACGGGGGGGCGATTGCCGGGACAGAGTATAATCAGCAGTGGTTCTTC.

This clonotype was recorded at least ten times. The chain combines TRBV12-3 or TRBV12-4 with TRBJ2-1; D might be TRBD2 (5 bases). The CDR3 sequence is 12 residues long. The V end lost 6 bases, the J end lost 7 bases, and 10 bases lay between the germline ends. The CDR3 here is CASRTGVNEQFF. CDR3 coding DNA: TGTGCCAGCAGGACCGGGGTTAATGAGCAGTTCTTC.